This T cell receptor (beta chain) was observed in a study of cytomegalovirus exposure and HLA in healthy donors. Study results and caveats: In a later analysis, productive TCRs from donors in an Asian-associated ancestry cluster reportedly carried fewer N-insertions than the cohort mean. In a later analysis, at a false discovery rate of 0.05, roughly 17,000 TCR beta sequences matched HLA alleles. Using the classifier, cytomegalovirus status was reportedly diagnosed with high specificity and sensitivity.

It was with 60 Vbeta and 13 Jbeta primers that the PCR ran. Assay used: immunoSEQ multiplex PCR; TCRdb lists only in-frame clones, some missing. The repertoire holds about 190,000 clones, with roughly 79% as singletons. CDR3 length: 14 amino acids. Germline values: CDR1 SGHRS, CDR2 YFSETQ. V lost 0 bases to trimming and J lost 4 bases, with 10 bases between them. This clone was seen a single time. Its specificity is not known. The gene calls are TRBV5-1 and TRBJ2-5; possibly TRBD2 for D (6 bases). This receptor was identified in a woman between 18 and 29 years old in good health and CMV-seronegative. Sequencing used PBMCs. The CDR3 nucleotides read TGCGCCAGCAGCTTGGTGGGAGGAGGAGAGACCCAGTACTTC. Residues: CASSLVGGGETQYF.